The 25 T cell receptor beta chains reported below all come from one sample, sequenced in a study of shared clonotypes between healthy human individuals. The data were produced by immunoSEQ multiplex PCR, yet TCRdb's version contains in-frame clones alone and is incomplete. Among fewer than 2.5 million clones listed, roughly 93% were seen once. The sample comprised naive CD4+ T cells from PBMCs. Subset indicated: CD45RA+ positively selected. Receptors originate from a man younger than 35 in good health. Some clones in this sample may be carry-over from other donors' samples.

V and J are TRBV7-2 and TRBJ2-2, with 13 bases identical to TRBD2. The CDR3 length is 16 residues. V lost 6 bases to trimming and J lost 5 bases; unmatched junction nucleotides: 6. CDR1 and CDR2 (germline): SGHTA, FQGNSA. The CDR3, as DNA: TGTGCCAGCAGACCCACTAGCGGGAGGGGAACCGGGGAGCTGTTTTTT. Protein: CASRPTSGRGTGELFF.

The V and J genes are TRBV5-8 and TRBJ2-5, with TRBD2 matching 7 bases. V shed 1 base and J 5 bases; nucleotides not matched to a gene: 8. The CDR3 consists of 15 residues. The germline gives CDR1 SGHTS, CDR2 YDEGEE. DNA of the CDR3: TGTGCCAGCAGCTTGTTCGGCGGGAGAATGGAGACCCAGTACTTC. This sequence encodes CASSLFGGRMETQYF.

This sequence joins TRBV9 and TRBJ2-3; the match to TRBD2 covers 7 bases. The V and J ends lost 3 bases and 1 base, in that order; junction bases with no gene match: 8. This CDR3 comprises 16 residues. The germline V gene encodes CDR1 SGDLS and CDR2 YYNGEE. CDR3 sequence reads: CASSGRDYPGTDTQYF. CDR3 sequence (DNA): TGTGCCAGCAGCGGCCGGGACTACCCAGGCACAGATACGCAGTATTTT.

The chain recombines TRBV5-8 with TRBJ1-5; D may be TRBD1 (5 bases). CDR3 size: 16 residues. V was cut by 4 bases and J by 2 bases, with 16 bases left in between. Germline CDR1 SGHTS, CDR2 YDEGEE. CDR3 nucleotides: TGTGCCAGCAGCCTAGAATGGGGGGAAGGCAATCAGCCCCAGCATTTT. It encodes CASSLEWGEGNQPQHF.

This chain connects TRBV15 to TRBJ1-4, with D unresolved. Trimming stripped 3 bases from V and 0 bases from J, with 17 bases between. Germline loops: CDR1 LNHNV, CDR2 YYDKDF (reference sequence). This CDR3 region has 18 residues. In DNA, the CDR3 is TGTGCCACCAGCAGGGAGGCGTTCAGCAGCTCAACTAATGAAAAACTGTTTTTT. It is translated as CATSREAFSSSTNEKLFF.

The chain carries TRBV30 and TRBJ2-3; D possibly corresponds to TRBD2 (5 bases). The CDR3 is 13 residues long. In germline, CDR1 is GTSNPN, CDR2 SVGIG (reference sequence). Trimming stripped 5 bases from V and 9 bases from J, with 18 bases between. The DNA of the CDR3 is TGTGCCTGGGGGAGCGGTATCGCTAGGACGCAGTATTTT. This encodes CAWGSGIARTQYF.

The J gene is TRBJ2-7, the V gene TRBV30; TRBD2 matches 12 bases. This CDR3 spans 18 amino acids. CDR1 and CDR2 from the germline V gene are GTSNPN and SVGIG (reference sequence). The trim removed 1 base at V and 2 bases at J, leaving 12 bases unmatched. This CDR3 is CAWSGTRTSGTFTYEQYF. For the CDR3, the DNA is TGTGCCTGGAGTGGAACCCGGACTAGCGGGACCTTTACCTACGAGCAGTACTTC.

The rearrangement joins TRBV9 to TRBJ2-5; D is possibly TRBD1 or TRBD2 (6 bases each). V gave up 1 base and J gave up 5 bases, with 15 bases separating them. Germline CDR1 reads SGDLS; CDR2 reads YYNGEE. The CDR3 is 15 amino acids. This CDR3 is CASSVTGTLAETQYF. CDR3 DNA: TGTGCCAGCAGCGTAACAGGGACTCTAGCCGAGACCCAGTACTTC.

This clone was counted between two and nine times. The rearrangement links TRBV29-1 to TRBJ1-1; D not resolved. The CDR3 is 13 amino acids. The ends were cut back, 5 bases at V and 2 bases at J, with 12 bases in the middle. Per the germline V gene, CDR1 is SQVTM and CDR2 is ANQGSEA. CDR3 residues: CSVSLGQNTEAFF. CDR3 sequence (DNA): TGCAGCGTTTCGTTAGGGCAAAACACTGAAGCTTTCTTT.

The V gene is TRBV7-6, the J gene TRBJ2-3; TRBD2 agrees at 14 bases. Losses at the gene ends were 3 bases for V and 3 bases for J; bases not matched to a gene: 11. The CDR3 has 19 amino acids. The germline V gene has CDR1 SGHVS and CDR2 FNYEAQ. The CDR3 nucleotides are TGTGCCAGCAGCTTGTACGACTGGAGGACTAGCGGGAGGACAGATACGCAGTATTTT. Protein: CASSLYDWRTSGRTDTQYF.

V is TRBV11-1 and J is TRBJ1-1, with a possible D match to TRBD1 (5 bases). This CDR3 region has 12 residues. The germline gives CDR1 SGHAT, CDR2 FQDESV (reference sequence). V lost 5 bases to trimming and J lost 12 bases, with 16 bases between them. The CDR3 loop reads CASSQGAGFTFF. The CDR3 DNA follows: TGTGCCAGCAGCCAAGGGGCAGGGTTTACTTTCTTT. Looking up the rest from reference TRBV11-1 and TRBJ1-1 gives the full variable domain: EAEVAQSPRYKITEKSQAVAFWCDPISGHATLYWYRQILGQGPELLVQFQDESVVDDSQLPKDRFSAERLKGVDSTLKIQPAELGDSAMYLCASSQGAGFTFFGQGTRLTVV.

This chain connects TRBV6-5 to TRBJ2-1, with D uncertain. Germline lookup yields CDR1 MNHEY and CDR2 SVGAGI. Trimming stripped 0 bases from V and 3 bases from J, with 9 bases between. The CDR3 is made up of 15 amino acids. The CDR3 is CASSYSSHLYNEQFF. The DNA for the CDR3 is TGTGCCAGCAGTTACTCGAGCCATCTCTACAATGAGCAGTTCTTC.

This CDR3 reads CASISRSQRGSWDDHEQYF. The CDR3 DNA reads TGTGCCAGCATCTCCCGAAGCCAGCGGGGGTCTTGGGACGACCACGAGCAGTACTTC. The chain employs TRBV11-3 and TRBJ2-7, with 8 bases matching TRBD2. Germline CDR1 is SGHNT and CDR2 is YENEEA. The CDR3 runs to 19 residues. The V segment lost 7 bases and the J segment 5 bases; nucleotides outside the gene matches: 25.

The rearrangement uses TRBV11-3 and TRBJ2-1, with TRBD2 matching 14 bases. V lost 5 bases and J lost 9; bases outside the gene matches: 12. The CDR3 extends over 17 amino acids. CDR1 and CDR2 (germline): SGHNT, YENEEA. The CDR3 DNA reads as TGTGCCAGCAGCGAGACGCCGGGACTAGCGGGAGTGCCTGAGCAGTTCTTC. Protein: CASSETPGLAGVPEQFF.

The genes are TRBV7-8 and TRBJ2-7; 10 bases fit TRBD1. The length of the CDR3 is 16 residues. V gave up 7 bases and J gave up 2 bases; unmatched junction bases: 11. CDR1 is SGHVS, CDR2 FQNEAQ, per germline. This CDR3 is CASTEPGQGSPYEQYF. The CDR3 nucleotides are TGTGCCAGCACCGAGCCGGGACAGGGGTCGCCCTACGAGCAGTACTTC. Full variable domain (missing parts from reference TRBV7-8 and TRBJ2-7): GAGVSQSPRYKVAKRGQDVALRCDPISGHVSLFWYQQALGQGPEFLTYFQNEAQLDKSGLPSDRFFAERPEGSVSTLKIQRTQQEDSAVYLCASTEPGQGSPYEQYFGPGTRLTVT.

This chain's CDR3 is CASSPAGGYEQYF. As DNA, the CDR3 is TGTGCCAGCAGCCCGGCGGGCGGCTACGAGCAGTACTTC. This rearrangement joins TRBV7-3 to TRBJ2-7; maybe TRBD2 (5 bases). From germline, CDR1 is SGHTA and CDR2 FQGTGA. Trimming stripped 5 bases from V and 3 bases from J, with 11 bases between. This CDR3 has 13 residues.

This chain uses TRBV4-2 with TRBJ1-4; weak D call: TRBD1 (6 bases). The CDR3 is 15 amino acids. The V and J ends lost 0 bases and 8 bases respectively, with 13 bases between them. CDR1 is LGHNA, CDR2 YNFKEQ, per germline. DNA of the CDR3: TGTGCCAGCAGCCAAGATAAACGAGGGGGAGAAAAACTGTTTTTT. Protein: CASSQDKRGGEKLFF.

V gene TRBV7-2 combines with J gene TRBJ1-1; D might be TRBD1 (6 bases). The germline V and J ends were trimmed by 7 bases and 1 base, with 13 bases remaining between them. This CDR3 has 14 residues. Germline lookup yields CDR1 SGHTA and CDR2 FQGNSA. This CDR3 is CASNRVLENTEAFF. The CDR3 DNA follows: TGTGCCAGCAACAGGGTCCTCGAGAACACTGAAGCTTTCTTT.

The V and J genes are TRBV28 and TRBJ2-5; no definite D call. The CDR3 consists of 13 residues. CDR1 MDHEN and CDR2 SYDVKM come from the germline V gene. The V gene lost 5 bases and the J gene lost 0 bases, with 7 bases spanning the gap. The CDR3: CASSEEYQETQYF. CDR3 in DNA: TGTGCCAGCAGTGAAGAGTACCAAGAGACCCAGTACTTC.

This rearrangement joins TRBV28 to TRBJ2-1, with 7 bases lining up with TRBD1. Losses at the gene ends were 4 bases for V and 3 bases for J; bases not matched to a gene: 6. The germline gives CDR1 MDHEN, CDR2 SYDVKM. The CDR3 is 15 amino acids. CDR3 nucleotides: TGTGCCAGCAGTTCCGCCGGGACAGTCTACAATGAGCAGTTCTTC. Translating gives CASSSAGTVYNEQFF.

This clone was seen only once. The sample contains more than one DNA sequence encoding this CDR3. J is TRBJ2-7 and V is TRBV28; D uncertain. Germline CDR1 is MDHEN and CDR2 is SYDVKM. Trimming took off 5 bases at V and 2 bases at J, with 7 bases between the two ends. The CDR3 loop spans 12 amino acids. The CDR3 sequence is CASSTQTYEQYF. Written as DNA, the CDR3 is TGTGCCAGCAGTACACAGACCTACGAGCAGTACTTC.

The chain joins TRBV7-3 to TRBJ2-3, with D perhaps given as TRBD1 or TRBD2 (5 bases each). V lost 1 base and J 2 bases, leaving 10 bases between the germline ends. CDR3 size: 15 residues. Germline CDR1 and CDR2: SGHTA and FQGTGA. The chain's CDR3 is CASSLSGGTTDTQYF. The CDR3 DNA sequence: TGTGCCAGCAGCTTAAGTGGGGGAACCACAGATACGCAGTATTTT.

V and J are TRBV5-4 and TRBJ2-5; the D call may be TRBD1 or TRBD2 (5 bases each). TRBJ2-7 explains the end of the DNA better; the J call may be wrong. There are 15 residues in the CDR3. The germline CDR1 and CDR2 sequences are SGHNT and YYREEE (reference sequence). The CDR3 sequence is CASSLAGTESYEQYF. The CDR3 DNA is TGTGCCAGCAGCTTGGCCGGGACCGAGTCCTACGAGCAGTACTTC.

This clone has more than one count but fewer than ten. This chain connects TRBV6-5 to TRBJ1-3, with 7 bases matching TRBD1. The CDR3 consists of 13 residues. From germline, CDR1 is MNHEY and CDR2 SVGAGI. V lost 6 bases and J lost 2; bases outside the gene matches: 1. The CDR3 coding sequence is TGTGCCAGCAGAACAGGGGCTGGAAACACCATATATTTT. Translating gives CASRTGAGNTIYF.

The CDR3 sequence: CASSLVAGLSETQYF. For the CDR3, the DNA is TGTGCCAGCAGCTTAGTCGCGGGGTTATCAGAGACCCAGTACTTC. The chain couples TRBV11-2 to TRBJ2-5, with D tentatively TRBD2 (6 bases). The CDR3 has 15 amino acids. Germline V gene sequence: CDR1 SGHAT, CDR2 FQNNGV. Between the trimmed V and J ends, which lost 1 base and 4 bases, there was a span of 13 bases.